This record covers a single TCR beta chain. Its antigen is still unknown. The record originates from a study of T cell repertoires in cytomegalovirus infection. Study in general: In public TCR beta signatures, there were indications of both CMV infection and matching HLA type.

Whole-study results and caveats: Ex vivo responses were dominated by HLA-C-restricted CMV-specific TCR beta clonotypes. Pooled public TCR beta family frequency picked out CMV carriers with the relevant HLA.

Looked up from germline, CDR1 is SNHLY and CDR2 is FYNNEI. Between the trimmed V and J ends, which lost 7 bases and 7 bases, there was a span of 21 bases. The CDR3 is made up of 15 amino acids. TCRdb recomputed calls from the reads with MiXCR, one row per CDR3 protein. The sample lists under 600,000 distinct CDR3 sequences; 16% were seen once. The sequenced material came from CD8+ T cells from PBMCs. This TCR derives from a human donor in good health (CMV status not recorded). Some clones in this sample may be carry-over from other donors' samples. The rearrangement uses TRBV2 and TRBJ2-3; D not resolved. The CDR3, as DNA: TGTGCCAGCATAGTTTTTGGGCAGTTTAAGAATACGCAGTATTTT. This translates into CASIVFGQFKNTQYF.